The 16 T cell receptor beta chains given below trace back to one sample, sequenced in a study of Ad26.COV2.S vaccination and SARS-CoV-2 variants. The treatment: about 20 received Ad26.COV2.S at low or high dose, single or two shots; roughly five received placebo; per-sample allocation not given. Sampling happened 63 days after the first vaccine or placebo injection. TCRdb keeps only in-frame clones here, not all; method: immunoSEQ multiplex PCR. The top ten clones hold about 3.1% of a sample with 250,000 to 300,000 clones, about 90% of them seen once. Sequencing was performed on peripheral blood, taken in a trial of Ad26.COV2.S vaccine versus placebo. These receptors were taken from a person between 18 and 59 years old who received the Ad26.COV2.S COVID-19 vaccine or a placebo.

The chain links TRBV7-9 to TRBJ1-4, with D perhaps TRBD1 (5 bases). V lost 5 bases and J 8 bases, leaving 9 bases between the germline ends. Germline-derived CDR1 and CDR2 are SEHNR and FQNEAQ (reference sequence). The CDR3 has 12 residues. This CDR3 reads CASSVREEKLFF. As DNA, the CDR3 is TGTGCCAGCAGCGTCAGGGAGGAAAAACTGTTTTTT.

The V and J genes are TRBV7-2 and TRBJ2-1, with TRBD2 matching 14 bases. With 5 bases clipped from V and 5 bases from J, the junction kept 8 bases outside the gene matches. The CDR3 is 17 residues long. The V gene's germline CDR1 is SGHTA and CDR2 FQGNSA. CDR3 nucleotide sequence: TGTGCCAGCAGCCCCCCGGGACTAGCGGGGGCCAACAATGAGCAGTTCTTC. Encoded protein: CASSPPGLAGANNEQFF.

V gene TRBV7-9 combines with J gene TRBJ2-7; D may be TRBD2 (6 bases). Germline values: CDR1 SEHNR, CDR2 FQNEAQ (reference sequence). The CDR3 loop spans 13 amino acids. V was trimmed by 4 bases and J by 6 bases, leaving 13 bases between them. CDR3: CASSSGTGTEQYF. CDR3 DNA: TGTGCCAGCAGCTCCGGGACTGGGACCGAGCAGTACTTC. The full variable domain, rest sourced from reference TRBV7-9 and TRBJ2-7, is DTGVSQNPRHKITKRGQNVTFRCDPISEHNRLYWYRQTLGQGPEFLTYFQNEAQLEKSRLLSDRFSAERPKGSFSTLEIQRTEQGDSAMYLCASSSGTGTEQYFGPGTRLTVT.

The CDR3 loop reads CASSQPSPLRDYGYTF. In DNA, the CDR3 is TGCGCCAGCAGCCAACCCTCCCCCCTGCGGGACTATGGCTACACCTTC. The chain recombines TRBV4-1 with TRBJ1-2; D uncertain. This CDR3 comprises 16 residues. Deletions cut 2 bases from V and 3 bases from J, with 16 bases between. CDR1 and CDR2 (germline): MGHRA, YSYEKL.

CDR3 sequence reads: CASSTGDGTTQYF. CDR3 in DNA: TGTGCCAGCAGTACCGGAGACGGGACTACCCAGTACTTC. The V call is TRBV6-5, the J call TRBJ2-5; D perhaps matches TRBD2 (6 bases). The germline V and J ends were trimmed by 5 bases and 8 bases, with 15 bases remaining between them. Germline CDR1 and CDR2: MNHEY and SVGAGI. CDR3 length equals 13 residues.

The chain carries TRBV12-5 and TRBJ1-2; D may be TRBD1 (6 bases). Deletions cut 0 bases from V and 10 bases from J, with 12 bases between. Germline CDR1 reads LGHNT; CDR2 reads FRNRAP. CDR3 size: 13 residues. CDR3 sequence: CASGLVVKGDYTF. The CDR3 nucleotides read TGTGCTAGTGGTTTGGTCGTAAAGGGGGACTACACCTTC.

The chain recombines TRBV12-3 or TRBV12-4 with TRBJ1-5, with D hard to call. Trimming shortened V by 7 bases and J by 5 bases, and 9 bases separated the two germline ends. The CDR3 totals 12 residues. CDR3 residues: CASTGGDQPQHF. The DNA for the CDR3 is TGTGCCAGCACGGGCGGGGATCAGCCCCAGCATTTT.

The chain joins TRBV29-1 to TRBJ2-2, with TRBD2 matching over 8 bases. This CDR3 spans 14 amino acids. V shed 6 bases, J shed 1 base, and the junction held 4 bases outside the gene matches. Per the germline V gene, CDR1 is SQVTM and CDR2 is ANQGSEA. CDR3 DNA sequence: TGCAGCGTCCCCGGGACTAGGAACACCGGGGAGCTGTTTTTT. It specifies CSVPGTRNTGELFF.

The chain recombines TRBV5-1 with TRBJ2-3, with a weak D call TRBD2 (5 bases). The V gene's germline CDR1 is SGHRS and CDR2 YFSETQ. The CDR3 sequence is 14 residues long. Trimming removed 5 bases from V and 4 bases from J, with 14 bases in between. The DNA of the CDR3 is TGCGCCAGCAGTGTTGCGGGTCCTCCAGATACGCAGTATTTT. It encodes CASSVAGPPDTQYF.

This clone was recorded a few times. The chain couples TRBV25-1 to TRBJ2-7, with D unclear. This CDR3 is 13 amino acids long. CDR1 is MGHDK and CDR2 is SYGVNS in the germline V gene. Deletions cut 6 bases from V and 5 bases from J, with 14 bases between. CDR3 sequence reads: CASRNRAANEQYF. DNA of the CDR3: TGTGCCAGCAGAAACCGGGCGGCCAACGAGCAGTACTTC.

The chain couples TRBV7-2 to TRBJ2-5, with D perhaps matching TRBD1 or TRBD2 (5 bases each). Germline lookup yields CDR1 SGHTA and CDR2 FQGNSA. The CDR3 is 13 amino acids. V lost 5 bases to trimming and J lost 7 bases, with 14 bases between them. The CDR3 spells CASSQRWDGTQYF. The CDR3 nucleotides are TGTGCCAGCAGCCAGAGGTGGGACGGGACCCAGTACTTC.

This clone was observed a single time. CDR3 coding DNA: TGTGCCAGTAGCCCTATGGGGGCGCATGGCTATGGCTACACCTTC. Its translation is CASSPMGAHGYGYTF. J is TRBJ1-2 and V is TRBV19, with D possibly being TRBD1 (6 bases). Deletions cut 6 bases from V and 4 bases from J, with 18 bases between. CDR1 is LNHDA and CDR2 is SQIVND in the germline V gene (reference sequence). This CDR3 has 15 residues.

This clone came up once. The rearrangement uses TRBV6-5 and TRBJ2-5; 7 bases are a match to TRBD2. V was clipped by 5 bases and J by 2 bases; unmatched bases: 8. CDR3 length: 15 residues. CDR1 is MNHEY and CDR2 is SVGAGI in the germline V gene. Here the CDR3 DNA reads TGTGCCAGCAGTCACCGGCGGGGGTATCAAGAGACCCAGTACTTC. This gives the protein CASSHRRGYQETQYF.

CDR3 nucleotide sequence: TGCGCCAGCAGCTTGGGGTTGACAAGAGCTAACTATGGCTACACCTTC. Amino acids: CASSLGLTRANYGYTF. The rearrangement joins TRBV5-1 to TRBJ1-2; no reliable D call. This CDR3 contains 16 residues. Germline V gene data show CDR1 as SGHRS and CDR2 as YFSETQ. V was trimmed by 0 bases and J by 0 bases, leaving 12 bases between them.

The V gene is TRBV28, the J gene TRBJ1-5, with D possibly TRBD1 on 6 matching bases. V was shortened by 4 bases and J by 5 bases, with 12 bases between the two germline ends. CDR1 and CDR2 from the germline V gene are MDHEN and SYDVKM. CDR3 length: 14 residues. The CDR3 region is CASSSSQGYQPQHF. In nucleotides, the CDR3 is TGTGCCAGCAGTTCCTCACAGGGATATCAGCCCCAGCATTTT.

In its sample, this clone was seen once. The chain uses TRBV11-3 and TRBJ2-3; D gene uncertain. V lost 5 bases to trimming and J lost 5 bases, with 11 bases between them. Germline CDR1 and CDR2: SGHNT and YENEEA. There are 13 residues in the CDR3. CDR3 coding DNA: TGTGCCAGCAGCCCCCGAACGGGAGATACGCAGTATTTT. Translated, it gives CASSPRTGDTQYF. The complete variable domain, with remaining parts taken from reference TRBV11-3 and TRBJ2-3, reads EAGVVQSPRYKIIEKKQPVAFWCNPISGHNTLYWYLQNLGQGPELLIRYENEEAVDDSQLPKDRFSAERLKGVDSTLKIQPAELGDSAVYLCASSPRTGDTQYFGPGTRLTVL.